The entry below gives a single T cell receptor (beta chain) sequence along with its context. These data come from a study of blood T cell repertoires in COVID-19. Study-wide background: T cells, B-cell-depleted T cells, or PBMCs supplied cDNA or gDNA.

TCRdb keeps only in-frame clones here, not all; method: immunoSEQ multiplex PCR. The repertoire holds 300,000 to 400,000 clones, about 90% seen once, with roughly 0.94% in the top ten. Each participant's cohort was designated according to participant-reported clinical history. Germline V CDR1 and CDR2: SGHTA, FQGNSA. The V and J ends lost 6 bases and 1 base respectively, with 13 bases between them. The CDR3 is 14 residues long. The sample comprised PBMCs or T cells enriched from blood (not recorded which). The V gene is TRBV7-2, the J gene TRBJ2-7, with D tentatively TRBD1 (6 bases). The clonotype originates from a woman aged 30 to 39 who had recovered from COVID-19. The CDR3 loop reads CASSRDTQSYEQYF. DNA of the CDR3: TGTGCCAGCAGTCGGGACACCCAGTCCTACGAGCAGTACTTC.